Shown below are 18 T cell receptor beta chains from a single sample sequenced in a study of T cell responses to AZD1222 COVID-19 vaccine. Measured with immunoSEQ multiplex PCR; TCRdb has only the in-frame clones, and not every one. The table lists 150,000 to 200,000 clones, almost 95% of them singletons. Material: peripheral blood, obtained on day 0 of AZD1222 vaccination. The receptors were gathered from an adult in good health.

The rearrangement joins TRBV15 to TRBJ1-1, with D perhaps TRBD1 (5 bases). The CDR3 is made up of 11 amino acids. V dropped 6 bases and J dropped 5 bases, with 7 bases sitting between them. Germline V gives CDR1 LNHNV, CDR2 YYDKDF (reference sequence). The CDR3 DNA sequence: TGTGCCACCAGGGGGCATACTGAAGCTTTCTTT. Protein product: CATRGHTEAFF.

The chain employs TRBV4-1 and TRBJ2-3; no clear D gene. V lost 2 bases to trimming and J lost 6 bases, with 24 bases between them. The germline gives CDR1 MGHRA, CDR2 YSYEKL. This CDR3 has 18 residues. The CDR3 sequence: CASSQPFYLRTGQDTQYF. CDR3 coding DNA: TGCGCCAGCAGCCAACCATTCTATCTTCGGACGGGCCAGGATACGCAGTATTTT.

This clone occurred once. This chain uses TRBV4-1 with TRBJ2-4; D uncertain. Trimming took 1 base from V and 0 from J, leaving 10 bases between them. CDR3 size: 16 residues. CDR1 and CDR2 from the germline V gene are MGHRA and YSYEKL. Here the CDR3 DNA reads TGCGCCAGCAGCCAAGGGCGACCCCTAGCCAAAAACATTCAGTACTTC. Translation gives CASSQGRPLAKNIQYF.

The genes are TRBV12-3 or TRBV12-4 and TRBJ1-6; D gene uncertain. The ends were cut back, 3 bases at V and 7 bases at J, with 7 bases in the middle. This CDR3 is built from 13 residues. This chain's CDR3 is CASSLSSNSPLHF. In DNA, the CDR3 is TGTGCCAGCAGTTTGTCATCGAATTCACCCCTCCACTTT.

CDR3 DNA: TGTGCCAGCAGTGGACAGGGTAAAGAGTATGGCTACACCTTC. It translates to CASSGQGKEYGYTF. This chain connects TRBV2 to TRBJ1-2; 7 nucleotides match TRBD1. Germline values: CDR1 SNHLY, CDR2 FYNNEI. V shed 4 bases and J 5 bases; nucleotides not matched to a gene: 7. There are 14 residues in the CDR3.

As DNA, the CDR3 is TGTGCCAGCAGCCAAGTGACAGGGCCAGAGACCCAGTACTTC. Translation: CASSQVTGPETQYF. The gene calls are TRBV3-1 (or the pseudogene TRBV3-2) and TRBJ2-5, with 7 nucleotides matching TRBD1. Trimming removed 1 base from V and 4 bases from J; junction bases left unmatched: 3. There are 14 residues in the CDR3. In germline, CDR1 is LGHDT, CDR2 YNNKEL (reference sequence).

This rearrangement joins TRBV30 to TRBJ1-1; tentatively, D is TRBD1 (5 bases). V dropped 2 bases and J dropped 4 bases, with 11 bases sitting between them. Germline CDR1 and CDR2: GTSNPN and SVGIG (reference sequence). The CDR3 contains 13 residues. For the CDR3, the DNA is TGTGCCTGGAGTTCCGGGGGACGCACTGAAGCTTTCTTT. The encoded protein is CAWSSGGRTEAFF.

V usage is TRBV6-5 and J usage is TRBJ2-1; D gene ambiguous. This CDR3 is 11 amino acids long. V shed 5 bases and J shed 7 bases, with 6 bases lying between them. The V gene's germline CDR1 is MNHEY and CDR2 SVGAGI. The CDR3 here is CASSKTNEQFF. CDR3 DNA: TGTGCCAGCAGTAAAACGAATGAGCAGTTCTTC.

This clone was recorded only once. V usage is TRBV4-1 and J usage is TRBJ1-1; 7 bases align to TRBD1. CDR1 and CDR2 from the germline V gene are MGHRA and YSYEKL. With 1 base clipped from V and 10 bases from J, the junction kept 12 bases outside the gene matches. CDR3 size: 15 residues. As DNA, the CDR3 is TGCGCCAGCAGCCAAGGTCAGGGGGGAGGGGGGCGAGCTTTCTTT. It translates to CASSQGQGGGGRAFF.

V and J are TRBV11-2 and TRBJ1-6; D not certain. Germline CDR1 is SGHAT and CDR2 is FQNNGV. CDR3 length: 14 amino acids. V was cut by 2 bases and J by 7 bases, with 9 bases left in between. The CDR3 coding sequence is TGTGCCAGCAGCTTACTCGACGGAAATTCACCCCTCCACTTT. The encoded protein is CASSLLDGNSPLHF. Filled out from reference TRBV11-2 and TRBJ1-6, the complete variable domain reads EAGVAQSPRYKIIEKRQSVAFWCNPISGHATLYWYQQILGQGPKLLIQFQNNGVVDDSQLPKDRFSAERLKGVDSTLKIQPAKLEDSAVYLCASSLLDGNSPLHFGNGTRLTVT.

The CDR3 DNA reads as TGCGCCAGCAGCCCCGGGACTTATCTTAGTAATAACTATGGCTACACCTTC. This sequence encodes CASSPGTYLSNNYGYTF. The chain combines TRBV4-1 with TRBJ1-2, with D possibly matching TRBD1 (5 bases). V was trimmed by 4 bases and J by 1 base, leaving 19 bases between them. The germline V gene encodes CDR1 MGHRA and CDR2 YSYEKL. The CDR3 extends over 17 amino acids.

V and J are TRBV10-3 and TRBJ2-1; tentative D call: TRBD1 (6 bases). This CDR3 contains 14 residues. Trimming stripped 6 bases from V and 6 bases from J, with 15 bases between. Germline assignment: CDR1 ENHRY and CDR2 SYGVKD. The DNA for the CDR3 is TGTGCCATCAGGCGGGCAGGGGACGGCAATGAGCAGTTCTTC. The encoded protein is CAIRRAGDGNEQFF.

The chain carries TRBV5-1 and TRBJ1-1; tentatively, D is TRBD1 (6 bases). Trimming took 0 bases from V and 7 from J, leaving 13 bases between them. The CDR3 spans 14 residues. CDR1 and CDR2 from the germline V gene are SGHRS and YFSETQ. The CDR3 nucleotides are TGCGCCAGCAGCTTGGCCGCGACGGACAGTGAAGCTTTCTTT. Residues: CASSLAATDSEAFF.

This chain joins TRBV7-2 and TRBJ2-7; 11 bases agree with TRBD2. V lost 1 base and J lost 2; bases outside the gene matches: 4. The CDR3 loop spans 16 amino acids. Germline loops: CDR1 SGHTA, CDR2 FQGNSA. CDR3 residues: CASSLGGSGRAYEQYF. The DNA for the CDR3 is TGTGCCAGCAGCTTAGGGGGTAGCGGGAGGGCCTACGAGCAGTACTTC.

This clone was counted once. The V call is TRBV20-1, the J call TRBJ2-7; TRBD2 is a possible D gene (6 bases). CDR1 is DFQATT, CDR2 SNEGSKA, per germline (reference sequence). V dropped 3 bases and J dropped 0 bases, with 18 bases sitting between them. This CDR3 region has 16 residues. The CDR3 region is CSASPTTGDFSYEQYF. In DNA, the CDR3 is TGCAGTGCTAGTCCCACGACGGGAGATTTCTCCTACGAGCAGTACTTC.

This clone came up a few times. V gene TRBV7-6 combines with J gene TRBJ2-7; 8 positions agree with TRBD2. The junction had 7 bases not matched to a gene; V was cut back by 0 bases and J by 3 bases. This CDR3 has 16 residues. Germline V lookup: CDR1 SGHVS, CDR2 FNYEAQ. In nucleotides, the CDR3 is TGTGCCAGCAGCTTAGCCGTGGCGGGGGGTAACTACGAGCAGTACTTC. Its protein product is CASSLAVAGGNYEQYF.

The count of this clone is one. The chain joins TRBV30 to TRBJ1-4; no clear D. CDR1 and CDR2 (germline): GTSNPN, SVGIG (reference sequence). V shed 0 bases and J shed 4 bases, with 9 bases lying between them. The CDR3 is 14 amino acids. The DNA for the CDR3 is TGTGCCTGGAGTGTAGGACTGATTAATGAAAAACTGTTTTTT. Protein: CAWSVGLINEKLFF.

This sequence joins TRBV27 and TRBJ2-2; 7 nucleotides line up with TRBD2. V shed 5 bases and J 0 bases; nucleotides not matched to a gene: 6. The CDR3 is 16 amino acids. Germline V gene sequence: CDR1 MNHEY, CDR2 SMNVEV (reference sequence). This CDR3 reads CASSTTGGTNTGELFF. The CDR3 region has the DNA TGTGCCAGCAGTACCACCGGGGGGACGAACACCGGGGAGCTGTTTTTT.